The 2 T cell receptor beta chains given below trace back to one sample, sequenced in a study of cytomegalovirus exposure and HLA in healthy donors. Researchers ran the PCR with 60 Vbeta and 13 Jbeta primers. This table comes from immunoSEQ multiplex PCR, and its TCRdb copy is limited to in-frame clones, with some not included. Of 100,000 or so clones in the sample, over 75% are singletons; the top ten hold approximately 6.9%. Sequencing was performed on PBMCs. The receptors were gathered from a young man in good health and CMV-seropositive.

This sequence joins TRBV15 and TRBJ2-1, with a tentative D call TRBD2 (5 bases). This CDR3 is 16 amino acids long. The V end lost 2 bases, the J end lost 0 bases, and 11 bases lay between the germline ends. Looked up from germline, CDR1 is LNHNV and CDR2 is YYDKDF (reference sequence). The CDR3, as DNA: TGTGCCACCAGCAGAAGCTCTACTAGCTCCTACAATGAGCAGTTCTTC. Its protein is CATSRSSTSSYNEQFF.

V and J are TRBV30 and TRBJ2-3, with TRBD1 matching 8 bases. Germline V gene lookup returns CDR1 GTSNPN and CDR2 SVGIG (reference sequence). V lost 3 bases and J lost 0; bases outside the gene matches: 2. This CDR3 has 14 amino acids. This CDR3 is CAWRDRASTDTQYF. For the CDR3, the DNA is TGTGCCTGGAGGGACAGGGCTAGCACAGATACGCAGTATTTT.